Here is one TCR beta chain with its context. The TCR cDNA carried a universal primer site and UMIs from 5'RACE template switching. One entry per CDR3 protein, called by TCRdb with MiXCR from the 5' RACE reads. The sample has some 420,000 distinct CDR3 sequences, over 15% seen once. These data are taken from a study of T cells after yellow fever vaccination. Trimming removed 0 bases at V and 5 bases at J, with 17 bases between. The CDR3 covers 16 residues. Looked up from germline, CDR1 is LGHNA and CDR2 is YSLEER. The receptor's source is a man aged 18 to 30 who received the YFV17D yellow fever vaccine. The chain links TRBV4-3 to TRBJ2-7, with D possibly being TRBD2 (5 bases). This material consisted of PBMCs, taken before the yellow fever booster vaccination. CDR3 bases: TGCGCCAGCAGCCAAGAGGGCTCGGGATCTGGGGACGAGCAGTACTTC. This encodes CASSQEGSGSGDEQYF.